This T cell receptor beta chain emerged from a study of shared T cell receptors in the human thymus (dated by TCRdb to the early 2020s). Background on the whole study: The study investigated the way shared, self-reactive T-cell receptor alpha chains are produced in the human thymus.

The CDR3 covers 15 residues, taking in both the cysteine and the phenylalanine. Just the 45-base CDR3 DNA is kept, in frame starting at base 1. Cut back by 2 bases and 8 bases, the V and J ends lie 15 bases apart. In the germline V gene (reference sequence), CDR1 corresponds to SEHNR and CDR2 to FQNEAQ. As regards this clone: Its recognized antigen is unknown. Within one base of it there is no much larger clone, and no base qualities were kept.

Library prep was done by the immunoSEQ multiplex PCR assay. Drawn from immuneACCESS, this table holds only the in-frame rearrangements with V and J called that TCRdb kept. Clones are partly lost; checked studies trace under half to an unresolved V gene and leave the rest unexplained. This sample has about 610,000 clones in its table, and 85% to 90% of those were observed once. The top ten hold 0.008% to 0.011% of the sample. The same sample was also used in a study of human thymus T cells. Drawing on the second study: The donors were immunologically healthy infants in Finland who had open corrective cardiac surgery for congenital heart defects. Thymus tissue was collected as surgical resects that were removed during corrective cardiac surgery. Biased V and J gene segment usage appeared to be present in both thymic and peripheral blood repertoires. The related research reported highly overlapping thymic TCR repertoires among unrelated individuals. The study characterized TCR alpha and beta repertoires from about 8 infant thymus samples and a few related peripheral blood samples. The infant donors were about 6 to 244 days old, and the cohort included about 6 males and a couple of females. Thymocytes were released mechanically from tissue and stored at -70 °C as pellets of about 9.5-32 million cells. Genomic DNA was extracted from frozen cell pellets with a QIAsymphony instrument. TCRB and TCRAD loci were amplified from a standardized quantity of quality-controlled genomic DNA using the immunoSEQ multiplex PCR assay. The V(D)J region was spanned by amplicons of a length sufficient to cover the CDR3 and to identify V and J genes. Through the commercial immunoSEQ service, the amplicons were sequenced on an Illumina platform. Primer bias and sequencing errors were corrected as previously described, and TCRAD and TCRB were defined on the basis of the IMGT database. Repertoires were analysed with immunoSEQ Analyzer 3.0 and VDJTools, covering basic statistics, V/J segment usage, diversity estimates, rarefaction and pairwise overlap. To estimate diversity, the Chao1, ChaoE, Efron-Thisted, Shannon and inverse Simpson indices were applied, and diversity was also estimated on datasets down-sampled to the smallest sample. Repertoire overlap was determined by strict matching of CDR3 nucleotide sequence, V gene and J gene, and Jaccard-based multidimensional scaling clustering was applied. Thymus samples yielded on average about 810,000 unique TCRB clonotypes, compared with some 83,000 from blood samples.

Sequencing used thymocytes. This receptor was taken from a boy under three years old with a congenital heart defect. Donor details come from another sample of the same person, matched by shared clones. The chain is made from TRBV7-9 and TRBJ1-4, and TRBD1 may be the D gene, going by 5 matching bases. The DNA sequence follows: TGTGCCAGCAGCTTATTAGGGACGCGGGGAGAAAAACTGTTTTTT. This codes for CASSLLGTRGEKLFF.